This entry lists 19 T cell receptor beta chains sequenced from one sample in a study of T cell repertoires in cytomegalovirus infection. TCRdb recomputed calls from the reads with MiXCR, one row per CDR3 protein. The sample holds about 900,000 distinct CDR3 sequences; around a third are singletons and the top ten take over 13%. The antigens these receptors bind are not known. The specimen was cultured CD8+ T cells from PBMCs, collected from culture after CMV antigen stimulation. The receptors stem from a human donor in good health (CMV status not recorded). Some clones in this sample may be carry-over from other donors' samples.

This clonotype was observed a handful of times. The chain joins TRBV19 to TRBJ2-1; 9 bases agree with TRBD2. Trimming cost V 4 bases and J 7 bases; bases outside gene matches: 5. CDR3 length: 14 residues. Germline V gene sequence: CDR1 LNHDA, CDR2 SQIVND (reference sequence). The DNA of the CDR3 is TGTGCCAGTAGTAGAGCGGGGGGACGTAATGAGCAGTTCTTC. It specifies CASSRAGGRNEQFF.

The chain uses TRBV5-1 and TRBJ2-7; possibly TRBD2 for D (5 bases). The ends were cut back, 0 bases at V and 6 bases at J, with 10 bases in the middle. Germline-derived CDR1 and CDR2 are SGHRS and YFSETQ. The CDR3 is 13 residues long. The CDR3 DNA follows: TGCGCCAGCAGCTTGGGTCGGGGTTCCGAGCAGTACTTC. This translates into CASSLGRGSEQYF. The full variable domain, its missing parts supplied by reference TRBV5-1 and TRBJ2-7, is KAGVTQTPRYLIKTRGQQVTLSCSPISGHRSVSWYQQTPGQGLQFLFEYFSETQRNKGNFPGRFSGRQFSNSRSEMNVSTLELGDSALYLCASSLGRGSEQYFGPGTRLTVT.

In its sample, this clonotype was seen many times. This chain links TRBV7-2 with TRBJ2-7; 7 bases line up with TRBD2. CDR3 size: 15 residues. V lost 6 bases to trimming and J lost 2 bases; unmatched junction nucleotides: 10. In germline, CDR1 is SGHTA, CDR2 FQGNSA. CDR3 residues: CASSGGGVLPYEQYF. The CDR3 DNA is TGTGCCAGCAGTGGGGGGGGGGTTCTCCCCTACGAGCAGTACTTC. Together with reference TRBV7-2 and TRBJ2-7, the CDR3 gives the full variable domain: GAGVSQSPSNKVTEKGKDVELRCDPISGHTALYWYRQSLGQGLEFLIYFQGNSAPDKSGLPSDRFSAERTGGSVSTLTIQRTQQEDSAVYLCASSGGGVLPYEQYFGPGTRLTVT.

This chain links TRBV4-1 with TRBJ2-7, with 7 bases identical to TRBD1. Germline lookup yields CDR1 MGHRA and CDR2 YSYEKL. With V trimmed by 4 bases and J by 4 bases, 13 bases remained unmatched. This CDR3 has 16 amino acids. The CDR3 nucleotides are TGCGCCAGCAGCCCCTCCACCGGGACAGAAAGGTACGAGCAGTACTTC. Protein: CASSPSTGTERYEQYF.

The V and J genes are TRBV27 and TRBJ2-1; perhaps TRBD1 as D (5 bases). Trimming removed 4 bases from V and 2 bases from J, with 15 bases in between. This CDR3 is built from 16 residues. Germline values: CDR1 MNHEY, CDR2 SMNVEV (reference sequence). CDR3 coding DNA: TGTGCCAGCAGTTATCCAGGGTTGGGGACCTACAATGAGCAGTTCTTC. Translated, it gives CASSYPGLGTYNEQFF.

Note on this clonotype: A much bigger clone sits one base away, suggesting this may be a read error. This chain uses TRBV7-9 with TRBJ1-1; 8 bases agree with TRBD1. With 5 bases clipped from V and 5 bases from J, the junction kept 10 bases outside the gene matches. The CDR3 runs 15 residues. Germline V gene lookup returns CDR1 SEHNR and CDR2 FQNEAQ (reference sequence). CDR3 DNA sequence: TGTGCCAGCAGCGACTGGCGGACAGGGAGGACTGAAGCTTTCTTT. This codes for CASSDWRTGRTEAFF.

The chain employs TRBV11-2 and TRBJ1-1; 9 nucleotides line up with TRBD1. The germline V gene encodes CDR1 SGHAT and CDR2 FQNNGV. The CDR3 covers 15 residues. The ends lost 5 bases at V and 1 base at J; junction bases unmatched: 5. For the CDR3, the DNA is TGTGCCAGCAGCGGCTGGGACAGGGAGAACACTGAAGCTTTCTTT. Encoded protein: CASSGWDRENTEAFF.

This clonotype showed up just a few times. This rearrangement joins TRBV12-3 or TRBV12-4 to TRBJ1-1; 7 bases agree with TRBD1. The CDR3 consists of 15 residues. With V trimmed by 3 bases and J by 3 bases, 7 bases remained unmatched. CDR3 DNA: TGTGCCAGCAGTTTTAGGACAGGCCGGGACACTGAAGCTTTCTTT. Amino acid sequence: CASSFRTGRDTEAFF.

V and J are TRBV6-5 and TRBJ2-7; weak D call: TRBD2 (5 bases). Trimming shortened V by 2 bases and J by 0 bases, and 11 bases separated the two germline ends. Looked up from germline, CDR1 is MNHEY and CDR2 is SVGAGI. The length of the CDR3 is 15 residues. CDR3 bases: TGTGCCAGCAGTTACGACGGGGAAAGCTCCTACGAGCAGTACGTC. It encodes CASSYDGESSYEQYV.

This clonotype came up a few times. The V gene is TRBV27, the J gene TRBJ2-7; weak D call: TRBD2 (5 bases). This CDR3 contains 13 residues. Germline CDR1 is MNHEY and CDR2 is SMNVEV (reference sequence). The V and J ends lost 0 bases and 7 bases respectively, with 10 bases between them. The CDR3 loop is CASSLSRVGEQYV. CDR3 DNA sequence: TGTGCCAGCAGTTTATCGCGGGTCGGGGAGCAGTACGTC.

Only a few counts were recorded for this clonotype. The gene calls are TRBV7-9 and TRBJ2-1; 9 nucleotides agree with TRBD2. Trimming took 5 bases from V and 6 from J; bases not matched to a gene: 14. The CDR3 runs 17 residues. Germline V gene data show CDR1 as SEHNR and CDR2 as FQNEAQ (reference sequence). CDR3 region: CASSGQRPGLAVNEQFF. CDR3 nucleotides: TGTGCCAGCAGCGGCCAAAGACCGGGACTAGCTGTCAATGAGCAGTTCTTC.

The chain has TRBV6-5 and TRBJ1-1; TRBD1 matches 8 bases. This CDR3 region has 15 residues. With 2 bases clipped from V and 4 bases from J, the junction kept 6 bases outside the gene matches. The germline gives CDR1 MNHEY, CDR2 SVGAGI. The CDR3 region is CASSYPGQGGTEAFF. CDR3 sequence (DNA): TGTGCCAGCAGTTACCCCGGACAGGGCGGCACTGAAGCTTTCTTT.

J is TRBJ1-5 and V is TRBV20-1; D is perhaps TRBD1 (6 bases). The CDR3 loop spans 13 amino acids. V lost 0 bases and J 7 bases, leaving 10 bases between the germline ends. The germline V gene has CDR1 DFQATT and CDR2 SNEGSKA (reference sequence). The CDR3 bases are TGCAGTGCTAGAGATAGGGGGAGGCAGCCCCAGCATTTT. Protein: CSARDRGRQPQHF.

This clonotype was found many times. The chain couples TRBV6-1 to TRBJ2-5; D uncertain. V was shortened by 5 bases and J by 5 bases, with 15 bases between the two germline ends. The CDR3 has 14 residues. From germline, CDR1 is MNHNS and CDR2 SASEGT. DNA of the CDR3: TGTGCCAGCAGTCCCTTAGGATTCAGGGAGACCCAGTACTTC. The encoded protein is CASSPLGFRETQYF.

This clonotype was recorded a few times. This chain joins TRBV9 and TRBJ2-4; 10 bases line up with TRBD2. The CDR3 is made up of 16 amino acids. V gave up 0 bases and J gave up 6 bases; unmatched junction bases: 6. Germline CDR1 is SGDLS and CDR2 is YYNGEE. CDR3 in DNA: TGTGCCAGCAGCGTAGAAGCTAGCGGGGGAAGAAACATTCAGTACTTC. Translation gives CASSVEASGGRNIQYF.

The DNA of the CDR3 is TGTGCCAGCAGTGAAGGAACCGCTTTGTATGGCTACACCTTC. Protein product: CASSEGTALYGYTF. The chain employs TRBV6-1 and TRBJ1-2; D not resolved. The germline CDR1 and CDR2 sequences are MNHNS and SASEGT. This CDR3 has 14 amino acids. Trimming took 1 base from V and 5 from J, leaving 11 bases between them.

This clonotype came up a few times. V gene TRBV20-1 combines with J gene TRBJ2-1, with 13 bases aligning to TRBD2. The V segment lost 5 bases and the J segment 9 bases; nucleotides outside the gene matches: 13. This CDR3 is 16 amino acids long. The germline gives CDR1 DFQATT, CDR2 SNEGSKA (reference sequence). The CDR3 sequence: CSAETSGGPGLGEQFF. The CDR3, as DNA: TGCAGTGCTGAGACTAGCGGGGGGCCAGGTTTGGGTGAGCAGTTCTTC.

V usage is TRBV5-4 and J usage is TRBJ1-2, with D unclear. The germline V gene encodes CDR1 SGHNT and CDR2 YYREEE (reference sequence). The CDR3 length is 14 residues. V was shortened by 4 bases and J by 2 bases, with 12 bases between the two germline ends. The chain's CDR3 is CASSDGRGNYGYTF. The CDR3 DNA reads TGTGCCAGCAGCGACGGACGGGGAAACTATGGCTACACCTTC.

The V and J genes are TRBV14 and TRBJ2-1; TRBD2 might be the D (6 bases). This CDR3 is 15 amino acids long. Per germline, CDR1 SGHDN and CDR2 FVKESK. Trimming stripped 2 bases from V and 8 bases from J, with 16 bases between. CDR3 amino acids: CASSQPLRSGDEQFF. The DNA for the CDR3 is TGTGCCAGCAGCCAACCGCTTCGTTCGGGGGATGAGCAGTTCTTC. Based on the CDR3 plus reference TRBV14 and TRBJ2-1, the full variable domain is EAGVTQFPSHSVIEKGQTVTLRCDPISGHDNLYWYRRVMGKEIKFLLHFVKESKQDESGMPNNRFLAERTGGTYSTLKVQPAELEDSGVYFCASSQPLRSGDEQFFGPGTRLTVL.